These T cell receptor beta chains were read from a single sample in a study of blood T cell repertoires in COVID-19. Some clones are missing from TCRdb's copy, which holds only in-frame ones; the method was immunoSEQ multiplex PCR. The sample has fewer than 90,000 clones; roughly 80% are singletons. The sample comprised peripheral blood. The source of these receptors is a human donor in a cohort sampled during active COVID-19. Both conserved end residues are part of each CDR3. D genes are given only for firm matches. Clone size is shown for a subset of rows, as once, few, many or a class of expanded clone.

cdr3_length,v_call,clone_size,j_call,d_call,cdr3_nt,cdr3_aa
13,TRBV5-1,-,TRBJ1-2,-,TGCGCCAGCAGCTTGGAGAGCGGGAGAGGCTACACCTTC,CASSLESGRGYTF
14,TRBV24-1,-,TRBJ2-1,TRBD2,TGTGCCACCAGCCGGACTAGCGGGAGCTATGAGCAGTTCTTC,CATSRTSGSYEQFF
21,TRBV28,-,TRBJ2-5,-,TGTGCCAGCAGTTTTGGAGGGACGTCCAGGGTAAGTCGGGGTCACCAAGAGACCCAGTACTTC,CASSFGGTSRVSRGHQETQYF
16,TRBV7-2,-,TRBJ2-3,TRBD2,TGTGCCAGCAGCTTACATAGCGGGGCTAGCACAGATACGCAGTATTTT,CASSLHSGASTDTQYF
12,TRBV5-8,-,TRBJ1-6,-,TGTGCCAGCAGCTTCCGCGCTTCACCCCTCCACTTT,CASSFRASPLHF
13,TRBV28,-,TRBJ2-7,TRBD2,TGTGCCAGCAGTTTAAGCGGGGCCTACGAGCAGTACTTC,CASSLSGAYEQYF
15,TRBV6-5,-,TRBJ1-1,-,TGTGCCAGCAGTCGCACCCTGGGGGGAGGGACTGAAGCTTTCTTT,CASSRTLGGGTEAFF
15,TRBV6-5,-,TRBJ2-1,TRBD2,TGTGCCAGCAGTTACACCCTGGCGGGAGTGGTTGAGCAGTTCTTC,CASSYTLAGVVEQFF
15,TRBV7-2,-,TRBJ1-2,-,TGTGCCAGCAGCTTAGAGGCAGGGCGGAACTATGGCTACACCTTC,CASSLEAGRNYGYTF
12,TRBV5-6,once,TRBJ2-5,TRBD2,TGTGCCAGCAGCCCAACCGCGGGAGGGCCGTACTTC,CASSPTAGGPYF
10,TRBV29-1,few,TRBJ1-2,-,TGCAGCGTTGAGGGCAGGGGCTACACCTTC,CSVEGRGYTF
13,TRBV5-1,-,TRBJ2-5,-,TGCGCCAGCAGCTTAGCGGGTCCAGAGACCCAGTACTTC,CASSLAGPETQYF
16,TRBV19,-,TRBJ2-2,TRBD1,TGTGCCAGTACACCACGGGACAGATCGAACACCGGGGAGCTGTTTTTT,CASTPRDRSNTGELFF
14,TRBV15,-,TRBJ1-2,-,TGTGCCACCAGCAGCGGATGGCGGGACTATGGCTACACCTTC,CATSSGWRDYGYTF
15,TRBV13,once,TRBJ1-4,-,TGTGCCAGCAGCTTAGGGACGGCCAGGGGTGAAAAACTGTTTTTT,CASSLGTARGEKLFF
13,TRBV19,-,TRBJ1-5,-,TGTGCCAGTAGTTCCAACGGAGTTCAGCCCCAGCATTTT,CASSSNGVQPQHF
16,TRBV7-2,-,TRBJ2-1,TRBD1,TGTGCCAGCAGCTTAGGGACGGGACAGGGGAGACAGGAGCAGTTCTTC,CASSLGTGQGRQEQFF
14,TRBV6-1,few,TRBJ1-5,TRBD1,TGTGCCAGCAGTGAGGCGACAGGGGTGCCGCCCCAGCATTTT,CASSEATGVPPQHF
14,TRBV5-1,-,TRBJ2-7,-,TGCGCCAGCAGCCACAAATCCGGGACCTACGAGCAGTACTTC,CASSHKSGTYEQYF
15,TRBV7-3,-,TRBJ2-3,TRBD1,TGTGCCAGCAGCTCAAACAGGGGGCGGGCAGATACGCAGTATTTT,CASSSNRGRADTQYF
13,TRBV28,once,TRBJ2-7,TRBD2,TGTGCCAGCAGTTTAGGGGGAGGGTCCGAGCAGTACTTC,CASSLGGGSEQYF
15,TRBV4-2,-,TRBJ2-1,TRBD1,TGTGCCAGCAGCCCTGGGACAGGGTGGGGCAATGAGCAGTTCTTC,CASSPGTGWGNEQFF
15,TRBV15,-,TRBJ2-7,TRBD1,TGTGCCACCAGCAGAGCCCTGACAGGGCTCTACGAGCAGTACTTC,CATSRALTGLYEQYF
12,TRBV5-5,-,TRBJ1-2,TRBD1,TGTGCCAGCAGCAAGGACAGGGATGGCTACACCTTC,CASSKDRDGYTF
15,TRBV5-1,-,TRBJ2-5,TRBD1,TGCGCCAGCAGCCCGACAGGGTTGGCGAGAGAGACCCAGTACTTC,CASSPTGLARETQYF
16,TRBV7-6,once,TRBJ1-4,-,TGTGCCAGCAGCCCCCTCGGCGGGGGCCGTAATGAAAAACTGTTTTTT,CASSPLGGGRNEKLFF